The subject of this entry is one TCR beta chain. The antigen it binds to is not known. Nothing much larger sits one base from this clone, and base qualities are not available. The same CDR3 also results from other DNA sequences found in this sample. The entry originates in a study of shared clonotypes between healthy human individuals (TCRdb year 2020). Concerning the study at large: A few men and a couple of women, aged 18 to 49 years, made up the cohort. Per donor, three plates each were used for CD4 naive and CD4 memory, two for CD8 naive, and one for CD8 memory. Between about 0.9 and 8.9 billion PBMCs per donor were obtained by leukapheresis. Libraries were prepared and TCR repertoires were sequenced by different laboratories using diverse techniques, in order to increase sequencing depth and limit assay-specific biases. To estimate repertoire size and how much clonotype sharing occurs between individuals, the study deeply sequenced the blood TCR repertoires of about five healthy adults.

Here is what the overall study found, with its caveats: Pairwise subsampling led to the expectation that sequencing depth would affect the degree of clonotype sharing among donors. The genetic and exposure-history diversity represented was limited by the small number of donors. Naive subsets generally had larger estimated clonotype richness than memory subsets did. Sampling was limited to blood, and TCR repertoires in tissue likely differ from TCR repertoires in blood. Sharing across a handful of donors was observed for around 4.8% of naive CD4, about 4% of naive CD8, 2% to 2.5% of memory CD4, and 0.4% of memory CD8 clonotypes. Rarefaction of sorted-subset datasets indicated incomplete sequencing despite the large sequencing depth. Clonotypes shared by all four sorted-subset donors showed higher generation probabilities than non-shared clonotypes.

The donors were healthy, HIV-negative adults with no recently reported acute infections or vaccinations. All donors were Caucasian adults living in Nashville, Tennessee, USA. CD4+ T cells were enriched by magnetic negative selection, after which naive cells were positively selected on CD45RA and the negative fraction was taken as the memory subset. Blood was collected by leukapheresis, and PBMCs were isolated by Ficoll-Histopaque density gradient centrifugation and then cryopreserved in liquid nitrogen vapor phase. Purity and quantity of every magnetically sorted T cell population were checked by analytical flow cytometry. From each sorted fraction, genomic DNA was isolated and quantified by UV absorbance on a Nanodrop 2000c. The germline V gene sets CDR1 to MRHNA and CDR2 to SNTAGT. The junction shows trimming of 2 bases on V and 4 bases on J, and the gene matches do not reach 2 bases of it. Including the terminal cysteine and phenylalanine, the CDR3 comprises 14 residues. Only the CDR3 DNA is retained, 42 bases long and in frame from the first base.

TCR CDR3 regions were amplified from genomic DNA by multiplex PCR using the deep immunoSEQ assay. Extracted genomic DNA from each cell subset was spread evenly across all wells of several immunoSEQ 96-well plates, with each plate serving as a replicate. For sorted subsets, about 200 ng genomic DNA, equal to 30,000 or so T cell genomes, was loaded into each replicate PCR. The purified libraries were quantified using a Qubit 3.0 fluorometer, sized with a Bioanalyzer 2100, and then quantified again using the KAPA Library Quantification kit. A separate single-read 150-cycle Illumina NextSeq 550 flow cell was used to sequence each immunoSEQ 96-well plate. In the paper's pipeline: The immunoSEQ output contained only junctional sequences without quality scores, so filtering could not match that applied to full-length reads. Sequences were annotated with PyIR, a Python wrapper for IgBLAST v1.9, and V/J genes and CDR3 were assigned using IMGT germline references. Reads were removed for weak V/J assignments (E-value above 1e-6), missing CDR3, stop codons, out-of-frame junctions, or ambiguous translated residues. V3J clonotypes were defined as sequences sharing the same inferred V gene, J gene, and CDR3 amino acid sequence. The percentage overlap between two repertoires was calculated by dividing the number of shared unique clonotypes by the size of the smaller repertoire. Three approaches were used to assess repertoire richness: RTK rarefaction, the Chao1 estimator, and Recon v2.1 estimates of unobserved clonotypes. For all TCRbeta clonotypes obtained by the gDNA method from several donors, generation probabilities were computed with OLGA. TCRdb limited this immuneACCESS table to in-frame rearrangements with V and J called. A share of clones is missing; checked studies link under half to unresolved V genes, and the rest is unexplained. That table supplies the V and J calls and clone size; D and trimming were determined from the DNA. The sample contains roughly 500,000 clones, about 96% of them found a single time. The biggest ten clones account for 0.05% to 0.07% of the sample.

The TCR originated in a woman aged 30 to 39 in good health. The sequenced material came from naive CD4+ T cells sorted from blood. In light of the paper, this sample's cell subset or site label describes: CD45RA+ positively selected. The chain is assembled from TRBV6-4 and TRBJ1-2, and 9 bases in between align with TRBD1. The CDR3 region reads CASSDPGQGYGYTF. The nucleotide sequence reads TGTGCCAGCAGTGACCCGGGACAGGGCTATGGCTACACCTTC.